A selection of T cell receptor beta chains follows, all from one sample in a study of T-cell memory formation after mild COVID-19. In TCRdb, the 5' RACE reads were re-called with MiXCR into one record per CDR3 protein. The repertoire holds around 200,000 distinct CDR3 sequences, with roughly 10% as singletons. What was sequenced was PBMCs or a T cell subset sorted from them (not recorded which). Source of these receptors: a man younger than 30 who had mild COVID-19 (a few samples of this study predate the infection). Cell type and time point are not known. Each CDR3 is given with its conserved first and last residue. Fields, in order: clone size, V gene, J gene, D gene, CDR3 protein, CDR3 DNA. D genes are given only for firm matches. Some rows mark clone size as missing; the rest say once, few, many or name a class of expanded clone.

clone_size: .
v_call: TRBV12-3/TRBV12-4
j_call: TRBJ1-1
d_call: TRBD1
cdr3_aa: CASSLRGRGEAFF
cdr3_nt: TGTGCCAGCAGTTTGAGGGGGCGAGGTGAAGCTTTCTTT

clone_size: few
v_call: TRBV6-6
j_call: TRBJ2-1
d_call: .
cdr3_aa: CASSYSGGGNEQFF
cdr3_nt: TGTGCCAGCAGTTACTCAGGGGGGGGGAATGAGCAGTTCTTC

clone_size: many
v_call: TRBV28
j_call: TRBJ1-2
d_call: TRBD1
cdr3_aa: CASSLQGADYGYTF
cdr3_nt: TGTGCCAGCAGTTTACAGGGGGCTGACTATGGCTACACCTTC

clone_size: .
v_call: TRBV6-4
j_call: TRBJ2-6
d_call: .
cdr3_aa: CASSVYPMGESGANVLTF
cdr3_nt: TGTGCCAGCAGTGTCTATCCCATGGGGGAATCTGGGGCCAACGTCCTGACTTTC

clone_size: .
v_call: TRBV10-3
j_call: TRBJ2-2
d_call: TRBD1
cdr3_aa: CAIRGQGTNTGELFF
cdr3_nt: TGTGCCATCAGGGGACAGGGGACGAACACCGGGGAGCTGTTTTTT

clone_size: few
v_call: TRBV6-2/TRBV6-3
j_call: TRBJ1-6
d_call: .
cdr3_aa: CASSWGQRGVSPLHF
cdr3_nt: TGTGCCAGCAGTTGGGGACAAAGGGGTGTTTCACCCCTCCACTTT

clone_size: .
v_call: TRBV4-2
j_call: TRBJ1-2
d_call: .
cdr3_aa: CASSQASGEATGGYGYTF
cdr3_nt: TGTGCCAGCAGCCAAGCCTCTGGGGAGGCCACTGGGGGCTATGGCTACACCTTC

clone_size: few
v_call: TRBV6-5
j_call: TRBJ2-1
d_call: TRBD1
cdr3_aa: CASSPRDRGDQFF
cdr3_nt: TGTGCCAGCAGCCCTAGGGACAGGGGGGATCAGTTCTTC

clone_size: few
v_call: TRBV5-4
j_call: TRBJ2-5
d_call: TRBD1
cdr3_aa: CASSPPPGTDETQYF
cdr3_nt: TGTGCCAGCAGCCCCCCGCCCGGGACAGACGAGACCCAGTACTTC

clone_size: few
v_call: TRBV6-6
j_call: TRBJ1-1
d_call: TRBD1
cdr3_aa: CASSIDRGKAFF
cdr3_nt: TGTGCCAGCAGCATCGACAGGGGGAAGGCTTTCTTT

clone_size: .
v_call: TRBV21-1
j_call: TRBJ1-5
d_call: .
cdr3_aa: CASSRDRDYQPQHF
cdr3_nt: TGTGCCAGCAGCCGAGACAGGGACTATCAGCCCCAGCATTTT

clone_size: .
v_call: TRBV4-3
j_call: TRBJ2-1
d_call: .
cdr3_aa: CASSQAAWGNEQFF
cdr3_nt: TGCGCCAGCAGCCAAGCCGCCTGGGGAAATGAGCAGTTCTTC

clone_size: many
v_call: TRBV5-1
j_call: TRBJ2-3
d_call: .
cdr3_aa: CASSFTASTDTQYF
cdr3_nt: TGCGCCAGCAGCTTTACGGCCTCCACAGATACGCAGTATTTT

clone_size: many
v_call: TRBV7-9
j_call: TRBJ2-3
d_call: .
cdr3_aa: CASSVTGVADTQYF
cdr3_nt: TGTGCCAGCAGCGTAACCGGGGTCGCGGATACGCAGTATTTT

clone_size: .
v_call: TRBV12-3/TRBV12-4
j_call: TRBJ1-2
d_call: .
cdr3_aa: CASSRELYGYTF
cdr3_nt: TGTGCCAGCAGCAGGGAACTCTATGGCTACACCTTC

clone_size: few
v_call: TRBV20-1
j_call: TRBJ1-6
d_call: .
cdr3_aa: CSARVQGNSPLHF
cdr3_nt: TGCAGTGCTAGGGTGCAGGGAAATTCACCCCTCCACTTT

clone_size: few
v_call: TRBV5-1
j_call: TRBJ2-5
d_call: TRBD2
cdr3_aa: CASILDGGGQETQYF
cdr3_nt: TGCGCCAGCATCTTGGATGGCGGGGGACAAGAGACCCAGTACTTC

clone_size: few
v_call: TRBV12-3/TRBV12-4
j_call: TRBJ1-4
d_call: .
cdr3_aa: CASSSFRAGNEKLFF
cdr3_nt: TGTGCCAGCAGTTCCTTCAGGGCAGGAAATGAAAAACTGTTTTTT

clone_size: few
v_call: TRBV15
j_call: TRBJ2-2
d_call: .
cdr3_aa: CATSRGDRGELFF
cdr3_nt: TGTGCCACCAGCAGAGGGGATCGCGGGGAGCTGTTTTTT

clone_size: .
v_call: TRBV28
j_call: TRBJ2-3
d_call: .
cdr3_aa: CASQEQATDTQYF
cdr3_nt: TGTGCCAGCCAGGAACAGGCCACAGATACGCAGTATTTT

clone_size: few
v_call: TRBV7-2
j_call: TRBJ2-3
d_call: .
cdr3_aa: CASSLTSGSDTQYF
cdr3_nt: TGTGCCAGCAGCTTAACCAGCGGGTCGGATACGCAGTATTTT

clone_size: once
v_call: TRBV20-1
j_call: TRBJ1-1
d_call: .
cdr3_aa: CSVGGVVGAFF
cdr3_nt: TGCAGTGTTGGGGGGGTCGTAGGAGCTTTCTTT

clone_size: .
v_call: TRBV7-2
j_call: TRBJ1-2
d_call: .
cdr3_aa: CASSFLQYGYTF
cdr3_nt: TGTGCCAGCAGCTTCCTCCAGTATGGCTACACCTTC

clone_size: .
v_call: TRBV19
j_call: TRBJ2-7
d_call: TRBD2
cdr3_aa: CASNSGGREPPYEQYF
cdr3_nt: TGTGCCAGTAACTCGGGGGGGCGGGAACCACCCTACGAGCAGTACTTC

clone_size: few
v_call: TRBV7-2
j_call: TRBJ2-1
d_call: .
cdr3_aa: CASSFGSGNEQFF
cdr3_nt: TGTGCCAGCAGCTTTGGTTCTGGCAATGAGCAGTTCTTC

clone_size: .
v_call: TRBV12-3/TRBV12-4
j_call: TRBJ2-5
d_call: .
cdr3_aa: CASRPGGAERQETQYF
cdr3_nt: TGTGCCAGCAGACCCGGCGGGGCCGAACGTCAAGAGACCCAGTACTTC

clone_size: .
v_call: TRBV12-3/TRBV12-4
j_call: TRBJ2-3
d_call: TRBD2
cdr3_aa: CASRTSGGSTDTQYF
cdr3_nt: TGTGCCAGCAGGACTAGCGGGGGGAGCACAGATACGCAGTATTTT

clone_size: .
v_call: TRBV6-2/TRBV6-3
j_call: TRBJ2-1
d_call: TRBD2
cdr3_aa: CASKFGLAGAGEQFF
cdr3_nt: TGTGCCAGCAAATTTGGACTAGCGGGGGCAGGTGAGCAGTTCTTC

clone_size: .
v_call: TRBV4-3
j_call: TRBJ2-2
d_call: .
cdr3_aa: CASSQGGGQVGELFF
cdr3_nt: TGCGCCAGCAGCCAAGGAGGGGGGCAGGTCGGGGAGCTGTTTTTT

clone_size: .
v_call: TRBV4-3
j_call: TRBJ1-5
d_call: .
cdr3_aa: CASSQDGGSNQPQHF
cdr3_nt: TGCGCCAGCAGCCAAGACGGGGGAAGCAATCAGCCCCAGCATTTT

clone_size: many
v_call: TRBV5-1
j_call: TRBJ2-5
d_call: .
cdr3_aa: CASRQTGSLQETQYF
cdr3_nt: TGCGCCAGTCGGCAGACAGGATCCCTCCAAGAGACCCAGTACTTC

clone_size: few
v_call: TRBV5-1
j_call: TRBJ1-1
d_call: TRBD1
cdr3_aa: CASSLVGQGNTEAFF
cdr3_nt: TGCGCCAGCAGCTTGGTGGGACAGGGGAACACTGAAGCTTTCTTT

clone_size: few
v_call: TRBV10-3
j_call: TRBJ1-2
d_call: TRBD1
cdr3_aa: CAIRDRGETNYGYTF
cdr3_nt: TGTGCCATCAGGGACAGGGGCGAGACTAACTATGGCTACACCTTC

clone_size: few
v_call: TRBV29-1
j_call: TRBJ2-2
d_call: .
cdr3_aa: CSVRRGITAGELFF
cdr3_nt: TGCAGCGTCCGCCGGGGGATAACGGCCGGGGAGCTGTTTTTT

clone_size: few
v_call: TRBV24-1
j_call: TRBJ2-2
d_call: TRBD1
cdr3_aa: CATSDPSMGQGGTGELFF
cdr3_nt: TGTGCCACCAGTGATCCCTCGATGGGACAGGGAGGCACCGGGGAGCTGTTTTTT

clone_size: few
v_call: TRBV6-6
j_call: TRBJ1-3
d_call: .
cdr3_aa: CASTSQSDTIYF
cdr3_nt: TGTGCCAGCACCAGTCAGAGTGACACCATATATTTT

clone_size: .
v_call: TRBV12-3/TRBV12-4
j_call: TRBJ2-1
d_call: TRBD2
cdr3_aa: CASSFQGYLAGGPNEQFF
cdr3_nt: TGTGCCAGCAGTTTCCAGGGATACCTAGCGGGGGGGCCCAATGAGCAGTTCTTC

clone_size: .
v_call: TRBV20-1
j_call: TRBJ2-3
d_call: TRBD2
cdr3_aa: CSARDPSGRGNTQYF
cdr3_nt: TGCAGTGCTAGGGACCCTAGCGGGAGGGGGAATACGCAGTATTTT

clone_size: .
v_call: TRBV4-1
j_call: TRBJ2-1
d_call: TRBD2
cdr3_aa: CASSQSGGAMYEQFF
cdr3_nt: TGCGCCAGCAGCCAAAGCGGGGGGGCCATGTATGAGCAGTTCTTC

clone_size: .
v_call: TRBV27
j_call: TRBJ1-5
d_call: .
cdr3_aa: CASSGGIFQLLNQPQHF
cdr3_nt: TGTGCCAGCAGTGGGGGGATCTTCCAGCTCCTCAATCAGCCCCAGCATTTT

clone_size: .
v_call: TRBV20-1
j_call: TRBJ2-7
d_call: .
cdr3_aa: CSARSYSGYEQYF
cdr3_nt: TGCAGTGCTAGGTCCTATTCGGGCTACGAGCAGTACTTC

clone_size: many
v_call: TRBV9
j_call: TRBJ2-5
d_call: .
cdr3_aa: CASSVEETQYF
cdr3_nt: TGTGCCAGCAGCGTCGAGGAGACCCAGTACTTC

clone_size: .
v_call: TRBV7-6
j_call: TRBJ2-6
d_call: TRBD1
cdr3_aa: CASSPKPGQGASGANVLTF
cdr3_nt: TGTGCCAGCAGTCCAAAGCCGGGACAGGGGGCCTCTGGGGCCAACGTCCTGACTTTC

clone_size: .
v_call: TRBV7-8
j_call: TRBJ1-1
d_call: .
cdr3_aa: CASSTTRDTEAFF
cdr3_nt: TGTGCCAGCAGCACCACCAGGGACACTGAAGCTTTCTTT

clone_size: few
v_call: TRBV3-1
j_call: TRBJ2-6
d_call: .
cdr3_aa: CASSQGLSTTNVLTF
cdr3_nt: TGTGCCAGCAGCCAAGGTCTTAGCACTACCAACGTCCTGACTTTC

clone_size: few
v_call: TRBV28
j_call: TRBJ2-4
d_call: .
cdr3_aa: CASSFFRAGAKNIQYF
cdr3_nt: TGTGCCAGCAGCTTCTTCAGGGCCGGGGCCAAAAACATTCAGTACTTC

clone_size: few
v_call: TRBV7-2
j_call: TRBJ1-5
d_call: TRBD1
cdr3_aa: CASSSRTGETQPQHF
cdr3_nt: TGTGCCAGCAGCTCCCGGACAGGGGAGACCCAGCCCCAGCATTTT

clone_size: few
v_call: TRBV4-3
j_call: TRBJ1-4
d_call: .
cdr3_aa: CASSQGNGPAGEKLFF
cdr3_nt: TGCGCCAGCAGCCAAGGGAACGGGCCGGCTGGTGAAAAACTGTTTTTT

clone_size: few
v_call: TRBV5-1
j_call: TRBJ2-7
d_call: TRBD1
cdr3_aa: CASSFGQGAFYEQYF
cdr3_nt: TGCGCCAGCAGCTTCGGCCAGGGGGCGTTCTACGAGCAGTACTTC

clone_size: few
v_call: TRBV7-2
j_call: TRBJ1-2
d_call: TRBD1
cdr3_aa: CASSLSSGQGNGYTF
cdr3_nt: TGTGCCAGCAGCTTAAGCTCCGGACAGGGGAATGGCTACACCTTC

clone_size: .
v_call: TRBV4-3
j_call: TRBJ2-2
d_call: .
cdr3_aa: CASSQGGPTTGELFF
cdr3_nt: TGCGCCAGCAGCCAAGGGGGCCCGACCACCGGGGAGCTGTTTTTT

clone_size: few
v_call: TRBV5-1
j_call: TRBJ2-5
d_call: TRBD1
cdr3_aa: CASSPGQGGTQETQYF
cdr3_nt: TGCGCCAGCAGCCCCGGACAGGGAGGTACTCAAGAGACCCAGTACTTC

clone_size: .
v_call: TRBV5-1
j_call: TRBJ2-2
d_call: .
cdr3_aa: CASSGEIAVPGGELFF
cdr3_nt: TGCGCCAGCAGCGGAGAAATAGCTGTTCCCGGCGGGGAGCTGTTTTTT

clone_size: few
v_call: TRBV7-2
j_call: TRBJ2-7
d_call: TRBD2
cdr3_aa: CASSLELASHEQYF
cdr3_nt: TGTGCCAGCAGCTTAGAACTAGCGTCGCACGAGCAGTACTTC

clone_size: few
v_call: TRBV4-3
j_call: TRBJ1-2
d_call: TRBD1
cdr3_aa: CASSHSAGTGGLHYTF
cdr3_nt: TGCGCCAGCAGCCATTCAGCCGGGACAGGGGGGCTTCACTACACCTTC

clone_size: .
v_call: TRBV3-1
j_call: TRBJ2-5
d_call: TRBD1
cdr3_aa: CASSPGQGPGTQYF
cdr3_nt: TGTGCCAGCAGCCCAGGACAGGGACCGGGGACCCAGTACTTC

clone_size: few
v_call: TRBV7-9
j_call: TRBJ1-1
d_call: TRBD1
cdr3_aa: CASSSNRDSGNTEAFF
cdr3_nt: TGTGCCAGCAGCTCAAACCGGGACAGCGGAAACACTGAAGCTTTCTTT